This T cell receptor beta chain was retrieved from a study of control samples from healthy donors and cancer patients. Produced via immunoSEQ multiplex PCR; TCRdb's table is partial and in-frame only. The sample has over 150,000 clones; 90% are singletons. The sample comprised blood. The receptor was derived from a woman in her forties or fifties in good health.

The CDR3 DNA is TGTGCCAGCAGTTATCTTCAGGGACCTGTTGACTACGAGCAGTACTTC. Encoded protein: CASSYLQGPVDYEQYF. The chain carries TRBV6-5 and TRBJ2-7; the D gene could be TRBD1 or TRBD2 (5 bases each). CDR1 MNHEY and CDR2 SVGAGI come from the germline V gene. The V end was cut by 3 bases, the J end by 3 bases, with 18 bases between. The CDR3 contains 16 residues.